Detailed here is one T cell receptor beta chain. For sorted subsets, about 190 ng DNA per replicate equaled tens of thousands of T cell genomes. Data came from immunoSEQ multiplex PCR; TCRdb stores just in-frame clones and leaves some out. Of about 680,000 clones listed, about 92% were seen once; the top ten hold approximately 22%. This CDR3 spans 15 amino acids. Trimming removed 1 base at V and 0 bases at J, with 7 bases between. CDR1 is SGHKS, CDR2 YYEKEE, per germline (reference sequence). It was CD45RO-negative cells, positively selected for CCR7, that made up naive CD8 cells, with terminally differentiated effector memory CD45RA+ cells excluded. This record belongs to a study of shared clonotypes between healthy human individuals.

The rearrangement joins TRBV5-5 to TRBJ2-2; no definite D call. The TCR sequence derives from a man younger than 45 in good health. Sequences were obtained from naive CD8+ T cells sorted from blood. CDR3 sequence reads: CASSLSTTNTGELFF. The CDR3 coding sequence is TGTGCCAGCAGCTTGAGCACCACGAACACCGGGGAGCTGTTTTTT.